This T cell receptor (beta chain) was identified in a study of T cells in tuberculosis. Background on the study: IGRA-negative adolescents, IGRA-positive adolescents with latent tuberculosis and adults with active tuberculosis formed this South African cohort. Study findings and constraints: Active tuberculosis alpha repertoires lay closer to GMM-specific TCRs than controls'.

V lost 0 bases and J lost 3, with 15 bases in between. The CDR3 extends over 16 amino acids. The V gene's germline CDR1 is SGHDT and CDR2 YYEEEE. The data were produced by immunoSEQ multiplex PCR, yet TCRdb's version contains in-frame clones alone and is incomplete. The sample contains some 31,000 clones, roughly 96% of which appear only once. To note about this clone: The antigen is undetermined.

Sequenced sample: PBMCs. The chain combines TRBV5-6 with TRBJ1-2; no clear D gene. The clonotype comes from a donor under 30 with latent tuberculosis or without tuberculosis infection. CDR3 bases: TGTGCCAGCAGCTTGGAGTACGGTGAGAGGGACTATGGCTACACCTTC. It encodes CASSLEYGERDYGYTF.